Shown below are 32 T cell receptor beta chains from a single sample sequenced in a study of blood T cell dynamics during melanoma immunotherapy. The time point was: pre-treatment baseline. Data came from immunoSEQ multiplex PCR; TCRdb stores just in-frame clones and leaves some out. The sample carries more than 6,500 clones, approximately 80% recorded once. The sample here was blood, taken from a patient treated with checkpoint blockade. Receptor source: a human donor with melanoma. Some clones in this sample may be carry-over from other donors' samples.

CDR3 protein: CASSAQPGLPQETQYF. The CDR3 DNA is TGTGCCAGCAGTGCGCAACCGGGACTACCCCAAGAGACCCAGTACTTC. The chain is built from TRBV6-4 and TRBJ2-5, with 7 bases identical to TRBD2. Trimming removed 4 bases from V and 1 base from J; junction bases left unmatched: 9. This CDR3 is built from 16 residues. Per germline, CDR1 MRHNA and CDR2 SNTAGT.

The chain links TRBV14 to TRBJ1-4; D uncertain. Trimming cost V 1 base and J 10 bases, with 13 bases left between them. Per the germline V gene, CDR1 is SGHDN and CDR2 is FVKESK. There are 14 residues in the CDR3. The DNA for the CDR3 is TGTGCCAGCAGCCAAGGGGATCGAGGCCGAAAACTGTTTTTT. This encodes CASSQGDRGRKLFF.

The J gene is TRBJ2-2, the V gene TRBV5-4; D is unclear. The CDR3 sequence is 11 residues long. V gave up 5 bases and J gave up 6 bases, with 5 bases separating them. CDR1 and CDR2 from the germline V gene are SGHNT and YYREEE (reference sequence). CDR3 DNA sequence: TGTGCCAGCAGTGCGGCCGGGGAGCTGTTTTTT. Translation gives CASSAAGELFF. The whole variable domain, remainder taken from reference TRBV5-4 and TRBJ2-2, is ETGVTQSPTHLIKTRGQQVTLRCSSQSGHNTVSWYQQALGQGPQFIFQYYREEENGRGNFPPRFSGLQFPNYSSELNVNALELDDSALYLCASSAAGELFFGEGSRLTVL.

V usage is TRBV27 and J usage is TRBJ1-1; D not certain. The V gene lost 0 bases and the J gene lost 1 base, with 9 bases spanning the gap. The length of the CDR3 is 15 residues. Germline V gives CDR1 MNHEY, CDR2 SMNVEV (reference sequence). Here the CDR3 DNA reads TGTGCCAGCAGTTTATCGCGTGAGGGGAACACTGAAGCTTTCTTT. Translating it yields CASSLSREGNTEAFF.

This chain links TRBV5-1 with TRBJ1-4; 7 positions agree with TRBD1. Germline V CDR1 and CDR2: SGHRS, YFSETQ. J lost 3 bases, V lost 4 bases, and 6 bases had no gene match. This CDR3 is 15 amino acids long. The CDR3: CASSVPGQSNEKLFF. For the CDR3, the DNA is TGCGCCAGCAGCGTACCGGGACAGTCTAATGAAAAACTGTTTTTT.

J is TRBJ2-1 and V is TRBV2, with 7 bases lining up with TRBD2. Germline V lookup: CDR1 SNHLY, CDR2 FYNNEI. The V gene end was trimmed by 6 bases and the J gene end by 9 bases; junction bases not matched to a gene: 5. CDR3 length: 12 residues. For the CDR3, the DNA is TGTGCCAGCAGCGCCTTAGCGGGTGAGCAGTTCTTC. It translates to CASSALAGEQFF. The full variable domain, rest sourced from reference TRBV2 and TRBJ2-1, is EPEVTQTPSHQVTQMGQEVILRCVPISNHLYFYWYRQILGQKVEFLVSFYNNEISEKSEIFDDQFSVERPDGSNFTLKIRSTKLEDSAMYFCASSALAGEQFFGPGTRLTVL.

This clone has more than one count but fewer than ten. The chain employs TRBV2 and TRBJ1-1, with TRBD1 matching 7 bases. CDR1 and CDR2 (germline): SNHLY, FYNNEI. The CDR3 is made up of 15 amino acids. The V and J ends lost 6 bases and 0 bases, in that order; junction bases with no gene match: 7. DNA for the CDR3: TGTGCCAGCAGAGGACAGGTGCCTTTGAACACTGAAGCTTTCTTT. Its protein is CASRGQVPLNTEAFF.

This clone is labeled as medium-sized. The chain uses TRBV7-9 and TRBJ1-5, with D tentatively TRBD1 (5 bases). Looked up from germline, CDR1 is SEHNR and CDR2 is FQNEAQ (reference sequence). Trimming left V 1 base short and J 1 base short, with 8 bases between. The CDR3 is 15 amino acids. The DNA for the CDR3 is TGTGCCAGCAGCTTAGTAGGGACGAGCAATCAGCCCCAGCATTTT. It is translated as CASSLVGTSNQPQHF.

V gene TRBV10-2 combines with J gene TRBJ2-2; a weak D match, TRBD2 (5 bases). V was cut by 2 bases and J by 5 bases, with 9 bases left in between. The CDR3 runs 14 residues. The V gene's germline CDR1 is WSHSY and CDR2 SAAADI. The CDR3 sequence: CASSELPGTGELFF. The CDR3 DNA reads TGCGCCAGCAGTGAGCTACCGGGAACCGGGGAGCTGTTTTTT.

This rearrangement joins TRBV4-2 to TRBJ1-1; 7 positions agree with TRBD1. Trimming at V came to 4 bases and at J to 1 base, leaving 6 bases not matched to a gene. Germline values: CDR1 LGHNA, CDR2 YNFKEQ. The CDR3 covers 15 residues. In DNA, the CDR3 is TGTGCCAGCAGCCTAGGGGGCCTCGAGAACACTGAAGCTTTCTTT. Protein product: CASSLGGLENTEAFF.

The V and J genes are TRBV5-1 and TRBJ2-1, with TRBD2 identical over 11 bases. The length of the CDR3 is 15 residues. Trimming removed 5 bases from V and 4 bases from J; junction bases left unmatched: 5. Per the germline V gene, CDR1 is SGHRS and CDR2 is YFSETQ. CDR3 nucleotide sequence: TGCGCCAGCAGACCGGGACTAGCGGTTTACAATGAGCAGTTCTTC. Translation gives CASRPGLAVYNEQFF. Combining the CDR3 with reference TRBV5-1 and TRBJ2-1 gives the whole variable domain KAGVTQTPRYLIKTRGQQVTLSCSPISGHRSVSWYQQTPGQGLQFLFEYFSETQRNKGNFPGRFSGRQFSNSRSEMNVSTLELGDSALYLCASRPGLAVYNEQFFGPGTRLTVL.

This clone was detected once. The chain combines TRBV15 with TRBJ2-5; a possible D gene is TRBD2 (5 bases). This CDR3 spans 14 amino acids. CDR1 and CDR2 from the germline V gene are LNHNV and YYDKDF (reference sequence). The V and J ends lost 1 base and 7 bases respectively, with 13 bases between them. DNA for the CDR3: TGTGCCACCAGCAGAGTCGGGAATCTGGCGACCCAGTACTTC. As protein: CATSRVGNLATQYF. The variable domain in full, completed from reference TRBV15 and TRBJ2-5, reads DAMVIQNPRYQVTQFGKPVTLSCSQTLNHNVMYWYQQKSSQAPKLLFHYYDKDFNNEADTPDNFQSRRPNTSFCFLDIRSPGLGDTAMYLCATSRVGNLATQYFGPGTRLLVL.

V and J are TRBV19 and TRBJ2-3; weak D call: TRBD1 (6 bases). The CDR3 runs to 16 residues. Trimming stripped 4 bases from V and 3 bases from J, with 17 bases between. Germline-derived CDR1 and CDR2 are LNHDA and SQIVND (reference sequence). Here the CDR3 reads CASSKRQAPWTDTQYF. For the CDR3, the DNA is TGTGCCAGTAGTAAACGACAGGCTCCATGGACAGATACGCAGTATTTT.

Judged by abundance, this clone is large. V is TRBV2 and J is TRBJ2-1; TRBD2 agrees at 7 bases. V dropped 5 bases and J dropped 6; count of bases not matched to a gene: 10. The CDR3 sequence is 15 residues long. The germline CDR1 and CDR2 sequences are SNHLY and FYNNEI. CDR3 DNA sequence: TGTGCCAGCAGTCAAGGTCGAGCGGGACCCAATGAGCAGTTCTTC. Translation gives CASSQGRAGPNEQFF.

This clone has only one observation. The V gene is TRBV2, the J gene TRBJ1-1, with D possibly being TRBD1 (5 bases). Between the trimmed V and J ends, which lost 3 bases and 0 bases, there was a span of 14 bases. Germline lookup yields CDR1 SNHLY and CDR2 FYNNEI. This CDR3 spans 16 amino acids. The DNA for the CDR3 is TGTGCCAGCAGTGAGGAAGGGGTCGGTATGAACACTGAAGCTTTCTTT. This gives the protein CASSEEGVGMNTEAFF. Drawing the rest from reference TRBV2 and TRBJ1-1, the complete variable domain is EPEVTQTPSHQVTQMGQEVILRCVPISNHLYFYWYRQILGQKVEFLVSFYNNEISEKSEIFDDQFSVERPDGSNFTLKIRSTKLEDSAMYFCASSEEGVGMNTEAFFGQGTRLTVV.

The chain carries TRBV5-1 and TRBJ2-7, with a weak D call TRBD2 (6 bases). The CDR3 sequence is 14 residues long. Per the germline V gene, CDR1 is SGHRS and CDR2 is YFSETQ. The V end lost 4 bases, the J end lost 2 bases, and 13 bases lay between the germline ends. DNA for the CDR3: TGCGCCAGCAGCCCGCGGGACCCCACCTACGAGCAGTACTTC. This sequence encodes CASSPRDPTYEQYF.

CDR3 DNA sequence: TGCGCCAGCAGCTTGGCCGGGACAGCCCATGGTACTGGCTACACCTTC. Translated: CASSLAGTAHGTGYTF. This chain links TRBV5-1 with TRBJ1-2; 7 nucleotides match TRBD1. The germline V gene has CDR1 SGHRS and CDR2 YFSETQ. V was clipped by 0 bases and J by 7 bases; unmatched bases: 12. The CDR3 has 16 amino acids. Using reference TRBV5-1 and TRBJ1-2 for the parts outside the CDR3, the full variable domain is KAGVTQTPRYLIKTRGQQVTLSCSPISGHRSVSWYQQTPGQGLQFLFEYFSETQRNKGNFPGRFSGRQFSNSRSEMNVSTLELGDSALYLCASSLAGTAHGTGYTFGSGTRLTVV.

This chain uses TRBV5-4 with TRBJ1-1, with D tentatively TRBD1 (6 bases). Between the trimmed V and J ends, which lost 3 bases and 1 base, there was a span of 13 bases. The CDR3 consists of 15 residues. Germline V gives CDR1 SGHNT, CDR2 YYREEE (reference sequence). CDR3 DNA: TGTGCCAGCAGCTCCCTGGGCAGGGGGAACACTGAAGCTTTCTTT. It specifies CASSSLGRGNTEAFF. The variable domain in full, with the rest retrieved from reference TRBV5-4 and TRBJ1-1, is ETGVTQSPTHLIKTRGQQVTLRCSSQSGHNTVSWYQQALGQGPQFIFQYYREEENGRGNFPPRFSGLQFPNYSSELNVNALELDDSALYLCASSSLGRGNTEAFFGQGTRLTVV.

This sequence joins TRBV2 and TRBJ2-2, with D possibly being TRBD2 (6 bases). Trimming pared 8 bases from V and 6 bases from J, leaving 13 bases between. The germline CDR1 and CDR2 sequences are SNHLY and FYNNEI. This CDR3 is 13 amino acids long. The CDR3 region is CASGGFSAGELFF. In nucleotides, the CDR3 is TGTGCCAGCGGGGGGTTCAGCGCCGGGGAGCTGTTTTTT. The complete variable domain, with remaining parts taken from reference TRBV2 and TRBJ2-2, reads EPEVTQTPSHQVTQMGQEVILRCVPISNHLYFYWYRQILGQKVEFLVSFYNNEISEKSEIFDDQFSVERPDGSNFTLKIRSTKLEDSAMYFCASGGFSAGELFFGEGSRLTVL.

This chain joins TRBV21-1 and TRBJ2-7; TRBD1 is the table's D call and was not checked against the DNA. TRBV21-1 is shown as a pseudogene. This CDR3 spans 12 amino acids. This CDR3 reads CARQVWSYEQYF. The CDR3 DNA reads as TGTGCCAGACAGGTCTGGTCCTACGAGCAGTACTTC.

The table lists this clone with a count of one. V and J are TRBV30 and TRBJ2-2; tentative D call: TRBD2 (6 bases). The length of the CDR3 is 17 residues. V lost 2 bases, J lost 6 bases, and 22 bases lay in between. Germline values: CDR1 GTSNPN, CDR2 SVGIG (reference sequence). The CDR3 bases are TGTGCCTGGAGTAGGACAACTGGGGCCAGGAGGGCCGGGGAGCTGTTTTTT. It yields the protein CAWSRTTGARRAGELFF.

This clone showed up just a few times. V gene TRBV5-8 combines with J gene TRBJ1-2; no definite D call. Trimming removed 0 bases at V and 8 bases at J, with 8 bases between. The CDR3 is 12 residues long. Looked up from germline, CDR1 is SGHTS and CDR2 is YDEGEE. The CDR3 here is CASSLGLRGYTF. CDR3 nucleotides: TGTGCCAGCAGCTTGGGCCTGCGGGGCTACACCTTC.

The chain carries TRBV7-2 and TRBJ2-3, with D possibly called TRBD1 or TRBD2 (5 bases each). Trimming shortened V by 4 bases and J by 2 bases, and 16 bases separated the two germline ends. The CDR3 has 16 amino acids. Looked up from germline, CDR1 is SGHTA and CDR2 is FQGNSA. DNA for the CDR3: TGTGCCAGCAGCTGGGCAGGCCGAGGGGACACAGATACGCAGTATTTT. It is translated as CASSWAGRGDTDTQYF.

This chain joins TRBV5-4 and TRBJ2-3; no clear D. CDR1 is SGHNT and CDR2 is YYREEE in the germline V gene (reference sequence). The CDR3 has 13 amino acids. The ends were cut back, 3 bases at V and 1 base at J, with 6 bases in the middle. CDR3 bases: TGTGCCAGCAGCTGGACCGGCACAGATACGCAGTATTTT. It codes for CASSWTGTDTQYF. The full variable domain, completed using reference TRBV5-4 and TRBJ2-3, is ETGVTQSPTHLIKTRGQQVTLRCSSQSGHNTVSWYQQALGQGPQFIFQYYREEENGRGNFPPRFSGLQFPNYSSELNVNALELDDSALYLCASSWTGTDTQYFGPGTRLTVL.

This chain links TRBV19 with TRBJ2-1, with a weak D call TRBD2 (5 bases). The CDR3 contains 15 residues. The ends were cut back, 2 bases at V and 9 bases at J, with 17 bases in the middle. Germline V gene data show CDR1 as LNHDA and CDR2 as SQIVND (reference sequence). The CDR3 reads CASSISPLERGEQFF. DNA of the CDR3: TGTGCCAGTAGTATAAGCCCACTAGAACGGGGTGAGCAGTTCTTC.

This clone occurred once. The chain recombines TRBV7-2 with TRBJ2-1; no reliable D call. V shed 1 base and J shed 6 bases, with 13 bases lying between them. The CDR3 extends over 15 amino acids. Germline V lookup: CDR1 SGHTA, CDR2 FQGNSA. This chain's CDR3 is CASSLGLLLRNEQFF. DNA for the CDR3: TGTGCCAGCAGCTTAGGGCTTCTGCTTCGCAATGAGCAGTTCTTC. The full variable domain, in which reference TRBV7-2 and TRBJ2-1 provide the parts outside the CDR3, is GAGVSQSPSNKVTEKGKDVELRCDPISGHTALYWYRQSLGQGLEFLIYFQGNSAPDKSGLPSDRFSAERTGGSVSTLTIQRTQQEDSAVYLCASSLGLLLRNEQFFGPGTRLTVL.

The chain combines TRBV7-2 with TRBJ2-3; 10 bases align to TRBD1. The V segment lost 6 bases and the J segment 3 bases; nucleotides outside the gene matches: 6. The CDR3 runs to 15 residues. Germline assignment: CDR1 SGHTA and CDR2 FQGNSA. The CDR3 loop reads CASSLDRGPTDTQYF. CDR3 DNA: TGTGCCAGCAGTCTCGACAGGGGGCCTACAGATACGCAGTATTTT.

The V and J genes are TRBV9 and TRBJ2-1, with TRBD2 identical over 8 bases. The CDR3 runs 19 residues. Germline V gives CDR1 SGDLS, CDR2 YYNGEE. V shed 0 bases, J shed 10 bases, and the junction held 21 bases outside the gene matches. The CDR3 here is CASSVAGGGSNSYNEEQFF. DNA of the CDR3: TGTGCCAGCAGCGTAGCTGGCGGGGGGAGTAACTCTTACAATGAGGAGCAGTTCTTC.

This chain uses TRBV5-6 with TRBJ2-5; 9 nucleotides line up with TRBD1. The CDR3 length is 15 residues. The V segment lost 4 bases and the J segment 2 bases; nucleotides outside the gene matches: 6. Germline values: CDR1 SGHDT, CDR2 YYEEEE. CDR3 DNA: TGTGCCAGCAGCGTAAACAGGGGGCGGCAAGAGACCCAGTACTTC. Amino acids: CASSVNRGRQETQYF.

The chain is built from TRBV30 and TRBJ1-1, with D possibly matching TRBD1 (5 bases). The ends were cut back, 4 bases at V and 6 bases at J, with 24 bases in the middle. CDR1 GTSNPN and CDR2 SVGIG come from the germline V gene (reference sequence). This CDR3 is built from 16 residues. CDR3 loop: CAWIRDPGVPGPEAFF. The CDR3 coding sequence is TGTGCCTGGATTCGCGACCCCGGGGTCCCGGGGCCTGAAGCTTTCTTT.

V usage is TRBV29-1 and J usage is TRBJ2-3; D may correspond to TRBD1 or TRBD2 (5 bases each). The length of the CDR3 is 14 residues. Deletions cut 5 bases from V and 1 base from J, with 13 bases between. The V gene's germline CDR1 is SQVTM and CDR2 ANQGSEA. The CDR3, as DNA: TGCAGCGTTACTCGGGGCAGGGGCACAGATACGCAGTATTTT. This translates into CSVTRGRGTDTQYF.

The CDR3 protein is CASRSGNPYDEQYF. CDR3 nucleotide sequence: TGCGCCAGCAGGAGTGGGAACCCCTATGACGAGCAGTACTTC. This chain connects TRBV5-1 to TRBJ2-7; D ambiguous. This CDR3 has 14 amino acids. The V gene's germline CDR1 is SGHRS and CDR2 YFSETQ. V shed 5 bases and J shed 5 bases, with 17 bases lying between them.